This is a list of T cell receptor beta chains from one sample in a study of T-cell memory formation after mild COVID-19. TCRdb itself ran the 5' RACE reads through MiXCR, one entry per CDR3 protein. This repertoire shows roughly 560,000 distinct CDR3 sequences, around 20% found once; its top ten account for around an eighth. The sample was PBMCs or a T cell subset sorted from them (not recorded which). The receptors were gathered from an adult woman who had mild COVID-19 (a few samples of this study predate the infection). Cell type and time point are not known. Each CDR3 is given with its conserved first and last residue. The D gene is left open where the match is weak. Size values are once, few and many counts, or a class for expanded clones, and some rows have none.

>TRBV18|TRBJ2-1|NA|NA|13
TGTGCCAGCTCACCCTCCGAGGGATGGGTGCAGTTCTTC
CASSPSEGWVQFF
>TRBV6-5|TRBJ2-7|TRBD2|few|14
TGTGCCAGCACCCGGAGCGGGGGTCCCTACGAGCAGTACTTC
CASTRSGGPYEQYF
>TRBV5-1|TRBJ2-7|NA|NA|13
TGCGCCAGCAGCTCGGGACTGGACTACGAGCAGTACTTC
CASSSGLDYEQYF
>TRBV7-7|TRBJ2-2|NA|few|15
TGTGCCAGCAGCTCGGGGACACGGAACACCGGGGAGCTGTTTTTT
CASSSGTRNTGELFF
>TRBV7-9|TRBJ2-5|TRBD2|NA|15
TGTGCCAGCAGCTCAGGACTAGTCCAGAGGGAGACCCAGTACTTC
CASSSGLVQRETQYF
>TRBV5-1|TRBJ2-2|TRBD1|NA|17
TGCGCCAGCAGCTTGACGCCGGACAGGGCGTCCACCGGGGAGCTGTTTTTT
CASSLTPDRASTGELFF
>TRBV15|TRBJ2-7|NA|few|15
TGTGCCACCAGCAGAGGGACAGAACCAACCTACGAGCAGTACTTC
CATSRGTEPTYEQYF
>TRBV2|TRBJ2-1|TRBD2|few|15
TGTGCCAGCAGTAGGACTAGCGGGGGGCCAAATGAGCAGTTCTTC
CASSRTSGGPNEQFF
>TRBV7-3|TRBJ1-1|NA|NA|13
TGTGCCAGCAGCTTATTTCAGAACACTGAAGCTTTCTTT
CASSLFQNTEAFF
>TRBV5-4|TRBJ2-4|NA|NA|10
TGTGCCAGCAGCCCGAGCATTCAGTACTTC
CASSPSIQYF
>TRBV15|TRBJ2-2|TRBD1|few|15
TGTGCCACCAGCAGAGAAGGACAGGGCTCCGGGGAGCTGTTTTTT
CATSREGQGSGELFF
>TRBV11-2|TRBJ1-1|NA|few|13
TGTGCCAGCAGCCCACCGGTCACCGCCAAAGCTTTCTTT
CASSPPVTAKAFF
>TRBV12-5|TRBJ2-1|TRBD2|NA|15
TGTGCTAGTGGTTTGTCGGGAGGGACTAGACATGAGCAGTTCTTC
CASGLSGGTRHEQFF
>TRBV20-1|TRBJ2-1|NA|few|10
TGCAGTGCTAACCAAGACAAGCAGTTCTTC
CSANQDKQFF
>TRBV7-3|TRBJ2-7|TRBD1|NA|15
TGTGCCAGCAGCTTAACTCCCGGACAGGGGTACGAGCAGTACTTC
CASSLTPGQGYEQYF
>TRBV7-8|TRBJ2-1|TRBD2|NA|15
TGTGCCAGCAGCCTGGGGGGGGTCATATACAATGAGCAGTTCTTC
CASSLGGVIYNEQFF
>TRBV12-3/TRBV12-4|TRBJ2-3|NA|NA|12
TGTGCCAGCAGCTCGACTAGTAGTACGCAGTATTTT
CASSSTSSTQYF
>TRBV24-1|TRBJ2-7|NA|few|13
TGTGCCACCAGTGCCCGGGACTCCTACGAGCAGTACTTC
CATSARDSYEQYF
>TRBV24-1|TRBJ2-2|TRBD1|many|17
TGTGCCACCAGTGGATCATGGGACAGCACGAACACCGGGGAGCTGTTTTTT
CATSGSWDSTNTGELFF
>TRBV10-3|TRBJ1-4|NA|NA|14
TGTGCCATCAGTGAGTCGGGGAAGAATGAAAAACTGTTTTTT
CAISESGKNEKLFF
>TRBV21-1|TRBJ2-1|NA|NA|14
TGTGCCAGCAGCATTCAAAACCCTGGGGATGAGCAGTTCTTC
CASSIQNPGDEQFF
>TRBV20-1|TRBJ2-1|NA|NA|14
TGCAGTGCTAGAGAGACACGGTCCTACAATGAGCAGTTCTTC
CSARETRSYNEQFF
>TRBV25-1|TRBJ2-5|NA|few|14
TGTGCCAGCGCCAACGGCGGATTCTGGGAGACCCAGTACTTC
CASANGGFWETQYF
>TRBV18|TRBJ2-7|TRBD1|few|14
TGTGCCAGCTCGACGGGACAGGCCTTCTACGAGCAGTACTTC
CASSTGQAFYEQYF
>TRBV6-1|TRBJ1-2|NA|NA|12
TGTGCCAGCAGTGAATTGGTCGGGGATGACAACTTC
CASSELVGDDNF
>TRBV3-1|TRBJ1-1|NA|NA|15
TGTGCCAGCAGCCAAGGTCGGCGGATGAACACTGAAGCTTTCTTT
CASSQGRRMNTEAFF
>TRBV18|TRBJ2-1|NA|few|13
TGTGCCAGCTCACCCGGGCTACACAATGAGCAGTTCTTC
CASSPGLHNEQFF
>TRBV3-1|TRBJ2-5|TRBD2|NA|15
TGTGCCAGCAGCCCCAAAGGACTAGCCCAAGAGACCCAGTACTTC
CASSPKGLAQETQYF
>TRBV5-1|TRBJ2-3|TRBD2|NA|15
TGCGCCAGCAGCACAGGGACTAGCGGGGTTGATACGCAGTATTTT
CASSTGTSGVDTQYF
>TRBV20-1|TRBJ2-1|NA|once|14
TGCAGTGCCCCGAGGGACGGGCCTTACAATGAGCAGTTCTTC
CSAPRDGPYNEQFF
>TRBV7-6|TRBJ2-5|TRBD1|few|14
TGTGCCAGCAGCTTTCAGGGGGCGCAGGAGACCCAGTACTTC
CASSFQGAQETQYF